The rows below give T cell receptor beta chains drawn from one sample of a study of blood T cell repertoires in COVID-19. Clones were sequenced by immunoSEQ multiplex PCR, and TCRdb holds only the in-frame ones, with some missing. The sample lists tens of thousands of clones; 60% to 80% were seen once. Sequenced material: peripheral blood. The receptors come from a human donor in a cohort sampled during active COVID-19. The conserved cysteine and the conserved F or W are not part of the CDR3 here.

length	V	J	CDR3
13	TRBV6-5	TRBJ1-1	ASSPRDRGHTEAF
16	TRBV9	TRBJ2-3	ASSVGGTSGQRTDTQY
12	TRBV7-2	TRBJ1-6	ASAGQSIYSPLH
11	TRBV7-2	TRBJ1-1	ASTLGPNTEAF
13	TRBV5-5	TRBJ2-5	ASSSSPGYQETQY
11	TRBV9	TRBJ1-5	ASSPGAGQPQH
13	TRBV30	TRBJ2-3	AWGRGSHGTDTQY
15	TRBV25-1	TRBJ1-4	ASSEYSGLPTNEKLF
12	TRBV10-3	TRBJ1-6	AISVRSGDSPLH
12	TRBV4-2	TRBJ1-1	ASSQDRVNTEAF
11	TRBV18	TRBJ1-2	ASSPQGSNGYT
13	TRBV27	TRBJ1-1	ASSLSQELWTEAF
12	TRBV7-9	TRBJ2-1	ASSFSGSYNEQF
16	TRBV6-1	TRBJ2-7	ASSAGHSGQLRGYEQY
12	TRBV6-6	TRBJ2-5	ASSLGGGGETQY
13	TRBV28	TRBJ2-2	ASRTGTFNTGELF
11	TRBV5-1	TRBJ2-3	ASRWTGRDTQY
14	TRBV30	TRBJ2-3	AWSVSGRGQGDTQY
13	TRBV19	TRBJ2-7	ATPGAGADYYEQY
13	TRBV5-1	TRBJ1-2	ASSLGTGGADGCT